This entry concerns a single T cell receptor beta chain. This record comes from a study of cytomegalovirus exposure and HLA in healthy donors. The PCR ran on 60 Vbeta and 13 Jbeta primers. TCRdb keeps only in-frame clones here, not all; method: immunoSEQ multiplex PCR. The table has over 150,000 clones, 65% to 85% seen once. This sequence originates from a woman aged 40 to 50 in good health and CMV-seropositive. The sequenced sample consisted of PBMCs.

CDR3 sequence reads: CASSFETSLDTEAFF. The CDR3 coding sequence is TGCGCCAGCAGCTTTGAGACTTCGTTGGACACTGAAGCTTTCTTT. The J gene is TRBJ1-1, the V gene TRBV5-1; D not certain. CDR1 and CDR2 (germline): SGHRS, YFSETQ. The CDR3 runs 15 residues. V dropped 2 bases and J dropped 3 bases, with 14 bases sitting between them.